This T cell receptor (beta chain) was retrieved from a study of identical twins. Germline loops: CDR1 LGHDT, CDR2 YNNKEL (reference sequence). The length of the CDR3 is 20 residues. Unmatched junction bases numbered 10, after V lost 0 bases and J lost 0 bases. A single record per CDR3 protein comes from TCRdb applying MiXCR to the 5' RACE reads. Of some 1,700,000 distinct CDR3 sequences in the sample, about 32% are singletons; the top ten hold approximately 0.29%. The table lists this clonotype with a few counts. This chain uses TRBV3-1 with TRBJ2-2; TRBD2 matches 10 bases. The sample comprised cord blood. The clonotype originates from a newborn girl in good health. CDR3 nucleotides: TGTGCCAGCAGCCAAGATTTGATTAGCGGGGGGCAAACGAACACCGGGGAGCTGTTTTTT. Its protein is CASSQDLISGGQTNTGELFF.